The 10 T cell receptor beta chains given below trace back to one sample, sequenced in a study of shared clonotypes between healthy human individuals. Only in-frame clones appear in the TCRdb table, and some are missing; sequencing was by immunoSEQ multiplex PCR. Of a few million clones in the sample, about 92% were seen once. The sequenced sample consisted of naive CD4+ T cells from PBMCs. Subset noted: CD45RA+ positively selected. Receptors originate from a man aged 18-30 years in good health. Some clones in this sample may be carry-over from other donors' samples.

This clone was detected a few times. This CDR3 reads CASSLYQGAREQYF. The CDR3, as DNA: TGCGCCAGCAGCTTGTATCAGGGGGCGCGGGAGCAGTACTTC. This rearrangement joins TRBV5-1 to TRBJ2-7; TRBD1 matches 8 bases. V dropped 1 base and J dropped 7; count of bases not matched to a gene: 7. This CDR3 has 14 amino acids. Germline lookup yields CDR1 SGHRS and CDR2 YFSETQ.

As concerns this clone: The same CDR3 can be traced to other DNA sequences in this sample. The chain recombines TRBV27 with TRBJ2-3, with 7 bases identical to TRBD1. The CDR3 is 13 residues long. Trimming at V came to 8 bases and at J to 1 base, leaving 3 bases not matched to a gene. Germline V lookup: CDR1 MNHEY, CDR2 SMNVEV (reference sequence). The DNA of the CDR3 is TGTGCCAGCCGCGACAGGGGCACAGATACGCAGTATTTT. This sequence encodes CASRDRGTDTQYF.

The chain has TRBV21-1 and TRBJ2-1; the DNA was not compared with TRBD2, the D call given in the table. TRBV21-1 is tagged as a pseudogene. This CDR3 contains 16 residues. The CDR3 sequence: CASSKWKREGLNEQFF. In nucleotides, the CDR3 is TGTGCCAGCAGCAAATGGAAGCGGGAGGGCCTTAATGAGCAGTTCTTC.

CDR3 loop: CASSLKRRGGGHEQFF. The CDR3 nucleotides read TGTGCCAGCAGTTTGAAGCGTCGCGGTGGCGGCCATGAGCAGTTCTTC. The chain recombines TRBV28 with TRBJ2-1, with D hard to call. V lost 3 bases, J lost 8 bases, and 20 bases lay in between. The CDR3 has 16 amino acids. Germline CDR1 reads MDHEN; CDR2 reads SYDVKM.

The J gene is TRBJ1-4, the V gene TRBV27, with TRBD1 matching 8 bases. Trimming cost V 4 bases and J 3 bases; bases outside gene matches: 4. Germline V CDR1 and CDR2: MNHEY, SMNVEV (reference sequence). This CDR3 comprises 15 residues. The CDR3 nucleotides read TGTGCCAGCAGTTACCAGGGGGCGGCTAATGAAAAACTGTTTTTT. It specifies CASSYQGAANEKLFF.

The genes are TRBV19 and TRBJ2-3, with TRBD2 matching over 9 bases. V shed 7 bases and J 4 bases; nucleotides not matched to a gene: 18. The CDR3 is made up of 18 amino acids. Germline CDR1 LNHDA, CDR2 SQIVND (reference sequence). The CDR3 reads CASTPRVAGVDSPDTQYF. Here the CDR3 DNA reads TGTGCCAGTACCCCCAGAGTAGCGGGAGTCGACTCCCCAGATACGCAGTATTTT.

The chain has TRBV18 and TRBJ2-1; 9 bases fit TRBD2. V trimming: 3 bases; J trimming: 1 base; junction bases outside the gene matches: 19. The germline V gene encodes CDR1 KGHSH and CDR2 LQKENI. The CDR3 extends over 21 amino acids. CDR3 bases: TGTGCCAGCTCACCCGAATTTAGAGTAGCGGGAGTTAGTAGGTCCTACAATGAGCAGTTCTTC. The encoded protein is CASSPEFRVAGVSRSYNEQFF.

The chain joins TRBV11-2 to TRBJ2-5; 7 bases map to TRBD1. CDR3 length: 15 amino acids. The junction had 17 bases not matched to a gene; V was cut back by 4 bases and J by 12 bases. The germline V gene has CDR1 SGHAT and CDR2 FQNNGV. CDR3 loop: CASSSGQTPGELKYF. The CDR3 nucleotides are TGTGCCAGCAGCTCGGGACAGACACCCGGTGAGCTTAAGTACTTC.

In this sample, this clone turned up a few times. J is TRBJ2-7 and V is TRBV29-1, with D tentatively TRBD2 (6 bases). CDR1 and CDR2 from the germline V gene are SQVTM and ANQGSEA. V was clipped by 0 bases and J by 3 bases, with 9 bases between them. The CDR3 is 13 residues long. CDR3 nucleotides: TGCAGCGTTGAAGATAAGACTAGCTACGAGCAGTACTTC. This translates into CSVEDKTSYEQYF.

This sequence joins TRBV25-1 and TRBJ2-1; D remains ambiguous. Germline lookup yields CDR1 MGHDK and CDR2 SYGVNS. V was pared by 3 bases and J by 4 bases, with 7 bases between. The length of the CDR3 is 13 residues. The CDR3 DNA sequence: TGTGCCAGCAGTGAGGTGCCATACAATGAGCAGTTCTTC. This gives the protein CASSEVPYNEQFF.